These 28 T cell receptor beta chains share one sample of origin, sequenced in a study of cytotoxic CD8 clonotypes in ibrutinib-treated CLL. Method: immunoSEQ multiplex PCR; TCRdb's copy keeps in-frame clones and lacks some. The sample lists over 200,000 clones, nearly 80% seen once, with 11% in the top ten. The sequencing used PBMCs, collected after 12 months of ibrutinib treatment. These receptors were taken from a human donor with chronic lymphocytic leukemia.

The V and J genes are TRBV5-6 and TRBJ1-2, with D tentatively TRBD1 (6 bases). V was trimmed by 4 bases and J by 4 bases, leaving 14 bases between them. CDR1 and CDR2 (germline): SGHDT, YYEEEE. The CDR3 runs 14 residues. In DNA, the CDR3 is TGTGCCAGCAGCAAGGACAGCCTGCCCTATGGCTACACCTTC. Translating it yields CASSKDSLPYGYTF.

This clone was counted only a few times. The genes are TRBV7-9 and TRBJ2-7; D might be TRBD2 (6 bases). The CDR3 is 13 residues long. CDR1 is SEHNR and CDR2 is FQNEAQ in the germline V gene (reference sequence). Trimming took 7 bases from V and 0 from J, leaving 10 bases between them. The CDR3 loop reads CASNQLASYEQYF. The CDR3 DNA follows: TGTGCCAGCAACCAACTAGCCTCCTACGAGCAGTACTTC.

This chain uses TRBV27 with TRBJ1-3; no reliable D call. Germline V gene data show CDR1 as MNHEY and CDR2 as SMNVEV (reference sequence). V was shortened by 0 bases and J by 2 bases, with 8 bases between the two germline ends. The CDR3 contains 15 residues. The DNA for the CDR3 is TGTGCCAGCAGTTTATCCCGCACTCCTGGAAACACCATATATTTT. Encoded protein: CASSLSRTPGNTIYF.

The gene calls are TRBV7-9 and TRBJ1-1, with TRBD1 matching over 7 bases. The CDR3 contains 16 residues. The V segment lost 1 base and the J segment 1 base; nucleotides outside the gene matches: 6. Germline CDR1 SEHNR, CDR2 FQNEAQ (reference sequence). CDR3 bases: TGTGCCAGCAGCTTAGACACCGGGACAGAGAACACTGAAGCTTTCTTT. Translated, it gives CASSLDTGTENTEAFF.

The rearrangement links TRBV7-9 to TRBJ2-1; 9 bases map to TRBD2. The CDR3 is made up of 15 amino acids. The J segment lost 9 bases and the V segment lost 5 bases, leaving 11 bases of the junction unmatched. In germline, CDR1 is SEHNR, CDR2 FQNEAQ (reference sequence). In nucleotides, the CDR3 is TGTGCCAGCAGCCCCGCCGGTGGACTAGCGATTGAGCAGTTCTTC. This encodes CASSPAGGLAIEQFF.

The CDR3 nucleotides are TGTGCCAGTTCGTGGGAATCACTGGACAGGGGCTACGAGCAGTACTTC. This sequence encodes CASSWESLDRGYEQYF. V gene TRBV19 combines with J gene TRBJ2-7; 9 bases fit TRBD1. Germline V gene data show CDR1 as LNHDA and CDR2 as SQIVND (reference sequence). This CDR3 spans 16 amino acids. The J segment lost 3 bases and the V segment lost 8 bases, leaving 14 bases of the junction unmatched.

The gene calls are TRBV6-5 and TRBJ2-7, with TRBD1 identical over 10 bases. The CDR3 loop spans 16 amino acids. The ends lost 0 bases at V and 6 bases at J; junction bases unmatched: 8. Germline loops: CDR1 MNHEY, CDR2 SVGAGI. CDR3 loop: CASSYSKTGGEPEQYF. CDR3 nucleotide sequence: TGTGCCAGCAGTTACTCGAAGACAGGGGGCGAGCCCGAGCAGTACTTC.

The V call is TRBV19, the J call TRBJ1-1; possible D gene TRBD1, 6 bases. Germline V gene lookup returns CDR1 LNHDA and CDR2 SQIVND (reference sequence). The CDR3 runs 15 residues. V was shortened by 1 base and J by 1 base, with 10 bases between the two germline ends. The CDR3: CASSIGWGANTEAFF. For the CDR3, the DNA is TGTGCCAGTAGTATAGGATGGGGGGCGAACACTGAAGCTTTCTTT.

J is TRBJ2-2 and V is TRBV10-3; D possibly uses TRBD1 or TRBD2 (6 bases each). V lost 6 bases to trimming and J lost 0 bases, with 14 bases between them. Germline loops: CDR1 ENHRY, CDR2 SYGVKD. The CDR3 sequence is 16 residues long. The CDR3 nucleotides are TGTGCCATCAGCGCCCGGGGGCCTTCGAACACCGGGGAGCTGTTTTTT. Translated, it gives CAISARGPSNTGELFF.

The rearrangement joins TRBV5-1 to TRBJ1-4, with a weak D call TRBD1 (5 bases). CDR3 size: 13 residues. The V gene's germline CDR1 is SGHRS and CDR2 YFSETQ. The V and J ends lost 7 bases and 3 bases respectively, with 10 bases between them. In nucleotides, the CDR3 is TGCGCCAGCTCCCAGGGACCTAATGAAAAACTGTTTTTT. Translated: CASSQGPNEKLFF.

This clone was seen more than once but under ten times. The J gene is TRBJ1-2, the V gene TRBV18; no clear D. The CDR3 consists of 13 residues. CDR1 is KGHSH, CDR2 LQKENI, per germline. V shed 5 bases and J shed 2 bases, with 9 bases lying between them. CDR3 nucleotides: TGTGCCAGCTCATCAACACCCAACTATGGCTACACCTTC. It yields the protein CASSSTPNYGYTF. Full variable domain (remainder filled in from reference TRBV18 and TRBJ1-2): NAGVMQNPRHLVRRRGQEARLRCSPMKGHSHVYWYRQLPEEGLKFMVYLQKENIIDESGMPKERFSAEFPKEGPSILRIQQVVRGDSAAYFCASSSTPNYGYTFGSGTRLTVV.

This clone was observed a single time. The gene calls are TRBV18 and TRBJ2-1; the match to TRBD1 covers 7 bases. Germline V gene lookup returns CDR1 KGHSH and CDR2 LQKENI. Trimming took 4 bases from V and 8 from J; bases not matched to a gene: 14. CDR3 length: 16 residues. CDR3 bases: TGTGCCAGCTCACTTACCCAGGGGGACCCATCTTATGAGCAGTTCTTC. Encoded protein: CASSLTQGDPSYEQFF.

The chain joins TRBV19 to TRBJ2-5, with D possibly TRBD2 on 6 matching bases. Germline V lookup: CDR1 LNHDA, CDR2 SQIVND (reference sequence). The germline V and J ends were trimmed by 5 bases and 5 bases, with 6 bases remaining between them. This CDR3 contains 11 residues. The CDR3 here is CASSGGETQYF. In nucleotides, the CDR3 is TGTGCCAGTAGTGGGGGGGAGACCCAGTACTTC.

This chain joins TRBV18 and TRBJ1-2; tentative D call: TRBD1 (6 bases). The V end lost 5 bases, the J end lost 4 bases, and 11 bases lay between the germline ends. The CDR3 length is 13 residues. The germline V gene has CDR1 KGHSH and CDR2 LQKENI. In DNA form, the CDR3 reads TGTGCCAGCTCAGCAGCAGGGGCCTATGGCTACACCTTC. Protein product: CASSAAGAYGYTF.

V gene TRBV15 combines with J gene TRBJ2-3, with D perhaps matching TRBD1 or TRBD2 (5 bases each). Germline values: CDR1 LNHNV, CDR2 YYDKDF (reference sequence). Trimming pared 0 bases from V and 1 base from J, leaving 8 bases between. The CDR3 has 15 amino acids. The CDR3 here is CATSREGVGTDTQYF. CDR3 bases: TGTGCCACCAGCAGAGAGGGGGTAGGCACAGATACGCAGTATTTT.

V is TRBV7-2 and J is TRBJ1-1; D gene ambiguous. Germline lookup yields CDR1 SGHTA and CDR2 FQGNSA. Trimming took off 3 bases at V and 7 bases at J, with 12 bases between the two ends. The CDR3 runs 13 residues. The CDR3 sequence: CASSFSTYGEAFF. For the CDR3, the DNA is TGTGCCAGCAGCTTCTCTACCTACGGTGAAGCTTTCTTT.

In this sample, this clone turned up many times. The V gene is TRBV25-1, the J gene TRBJ2-1, with 8 bases matching TRBD1. Germline V gene data show CDR1 as MGHDK and CDR2 as SYGVNS. The CDR3 totals 15 residues. The V and J ends lost 4 bases and 10 bases, in that order; junction bases with no gene match: 12. CDR3 loop: CASSARQGSQGEQFF. The CDR3 DNA is TGTGCCAGCAGTGCACGACAGGGGTCCCAGGGGGAGCAGTTCTTC.

In its sample, this clone was seen many times. Other DNA sequences from this sample encode an identical CDR3 as well. V gene TRBV6-4 combines with J gene TRBJ2-2; no definite D call. Germline values: CDR1 MRHNA, CDR2 SNTAGT. Trimming stripped 0 bases from V and 2 bases from J, with 4 bases between. CDR3 size: 14 residues. CDR3 residues: CASSDSTNTGELFF. The CDR3 bases are TGTGCCAGCAGTGACTCGACTAACACCGGGGAGCTGTTTTTT.

This chain joins TRBV7-9 and TRBJ2-3, with D maybe TRBD1 (5 bases). Deletions cut 5 bases from V and 13 bases from J, with 16 bases between. This CDR3 contains 12 residues. Germline lookup yields CDR1 SEHNR and CDR2 FQNEAQ (reference sequence). The CDR3 DNA is TGTGCCAGCAGCGTGTTTGGGGCCAGGGAGTATTTT. Amino acids: CASSVFGAREYF.

This sequence joins TRBV18 and TRBJ2-7, with 8 bases fitting TRBD1. There are 15 residues in the CDR3. The junction had 8 bases not matched to a gene; V was cut back by 2 bases and J by 5 bases. Germline lookup yields CDR1 KGHSH and CDR2 LQKENI. CDR3 residues: CASSPRGQVGHEQYF. Written as DNA, the CDR3 is TGTGCCAGCTCACCAAGGGGACAGGTGGGGCACGAGCAGTACTTC.

This rearrangement joins TRBV13 to TRBJ2-3, with 12 bases fitting TRBD2. The junction had 8 bases not matched to a gene; V was cut back by 5 bases and J by 2 bases. The length of the CDR3 is 17 residues. Germline V gene data show CDR1 as PRHDT and CDR2 as FYEKMQ (reference sequence). The CDR3 DNA sequence: TGTGCCAGCAGCCCTAGACTAGCGGGGGCCTACACAGATACGCAGTATTTT. It codes for CASSPRLAGAYTDTQYF. The whole variable domain, remainder taken from reference TRBV13 and TRBJ2-3, is AAGVIQSPRHLIKEKRETATLKCYPIPRHDTVYWYQQGPGQDPQFLISFYEKMQSDKGSIPDRFSAQQFSDYHSELNMSSLELGDSALYFCASSPRLAGAYTDTQYFGPGTRLTVL.

The chain joins TRBV27 to TRBJ2-1; 10 bases line up with TRBD2. V trimming: 5 bases; J trimming: 8 bases; junction bases outside the gene matches: 6. This CDR3 is built from 14 residues. Germline CDR1 MNHEY, CDR2 SMNVEV (reference sequence). DNA of the CDR3: TGTGCCAGCAGTGGAGCGGGAGGGCAGGATGAGCAGTTCTTC. Translation gives CASSGAGGQDEQFF.

The chain carries TRBV6-1 and TRBJ2-2; TRBD2 might be the D (6 bases). The CDR3 loop spans 15 amino acids. CDR1 and CDR2 (germline): MNHNS, SASEGT. V shed 6 bases and J shed 5 bases, with 16 bases lying between them. DNA for the CDR3: TGTGCCAGCAGCGGGAGTTTGGTTGGGACCGGGGAGCTGTTTTTT. Translating it yields CASSGSLVGTGELFF.

This chain links TRBV19 with TRBJ1-5; 12 bases align to TRBD1. The CDR3 contains 17 residues. Germline V gene data show CDR1 as LNHDA and CDR2 as SQIVND (reference sequence). The J segment lost 3 bases and the V segment lost 4 bases, leaving 7 bases of the junction unmatched. The CDR3: CASSTRGTGGFNQPQHF. As DNA, the CDR3 is TGTGCCAGTAGTACAAGGGGGACAGGGGGCTTCAATCAGCCCCAGCATTTT.

The genes are TRBV2 and TRBJ2-5, with 14 bases aligning to TRBD2. The junction had 9 bases not matched to a gene; V was cut back by 5 bases and J by 7 bases. The CDR3 runs 16 residues. Germline-derived CDR1 and CDR2 are SNHLY and FYNNEI. CDR3 DNA sequence: TGTGCCAGCAGTACCCAGACTAGCGGGAGGGCCGTGACCCAGTACTTC. Residues: CASSTQTSGRAVTQYF.

The rearrangement uses TRBV6-5 and TRBJ1-2, with a possible D match to TRBD1 (5 bases). This CDR3 is built from 15 residues. Between the trimmed V and J ends, which lost 6 bases and 4 bases, there was a span of 18 bases. Germline V lookup: CDR1 MNHEY, CDR2 SVGAGI. The CDR3 protein is CASSKTVTSRYGYTF. For the CDR3, the DNA is TGTGCCAGCAGCAAGACAGTCACCAGCCGCTATGGCTACACCTTC.

The gene calls are TRBV11-3 and TRBJ2-7; 7 nucleotides align to TRBD2. Germline CDR1 reads SGHNT; CDR2 reads YENEEA. The CDR3 has 14 residues. The V and J ends lost 4 bases and 5 bases, in that order; junction bases with no gene match: 8. DNA for the CDR3: TGTGCCAGCAGCTCGGGACTACGGGGGGACGAGCAGTACTTC. Protein: CASSSGLRGDEQYF. The full variable domain, in which reference TRBV11-3 and TRBJ2-7 provide the parts outside the CDR3, is EAGVVQSPRYKIIEKKQPVAFWCNPISGHNTLYWYLQNLGQGPELLIRYENEEAVDDSQLPKDRFSAERLKGVDSTLKIQPAELGDSAVYLCASSSGLRGDEQYFGPGTRLTVT.

This chain links TRBV5-6 with TRBJ2-7, with 7 bases fitting TRBD1. This CDR3 is built from 15 residues. Germline CDR1 SGHDT, CDR2 YYEEEE. V gave up 3 bases and J gave up 4 bases; unmatched junction bases: 10. Here the CDR3 reads CASSSIADREYEQYF. The CDR3 nucleotides read TGTGCCAGCAGCTCAATCGCCGACAGGGAGTACGAGCAGTACTTC.